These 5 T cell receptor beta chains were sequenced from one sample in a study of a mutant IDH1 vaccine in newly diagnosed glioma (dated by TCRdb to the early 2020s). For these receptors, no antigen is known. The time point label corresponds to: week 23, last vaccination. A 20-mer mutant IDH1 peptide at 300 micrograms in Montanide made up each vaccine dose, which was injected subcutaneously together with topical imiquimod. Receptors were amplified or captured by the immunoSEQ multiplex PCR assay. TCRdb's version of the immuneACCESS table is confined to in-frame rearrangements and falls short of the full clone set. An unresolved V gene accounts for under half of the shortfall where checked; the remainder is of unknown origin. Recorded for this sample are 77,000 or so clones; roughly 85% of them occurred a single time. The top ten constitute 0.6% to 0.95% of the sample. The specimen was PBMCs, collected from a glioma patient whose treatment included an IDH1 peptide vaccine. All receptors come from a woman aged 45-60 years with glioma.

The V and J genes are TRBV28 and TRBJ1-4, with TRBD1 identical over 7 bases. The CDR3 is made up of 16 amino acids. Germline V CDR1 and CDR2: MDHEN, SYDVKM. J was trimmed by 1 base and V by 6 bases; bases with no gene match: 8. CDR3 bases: TGTGCCAGCAGCACCCACAGGGGCCTAACTAATGAAAAACTGTTTTTT. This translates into CASSTHRGLTNEKLFF. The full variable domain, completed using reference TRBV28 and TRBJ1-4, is DVKVTQSSRYLVKRTGEKVFLECVQDMDHENMFWYRQDPGLGLRLIYFSYDVKMKEKGDIPEGYSVSREKKERFSLILESASTNQTSMYLCASSTHRGLTNEKLFFGSGTQLSVL.

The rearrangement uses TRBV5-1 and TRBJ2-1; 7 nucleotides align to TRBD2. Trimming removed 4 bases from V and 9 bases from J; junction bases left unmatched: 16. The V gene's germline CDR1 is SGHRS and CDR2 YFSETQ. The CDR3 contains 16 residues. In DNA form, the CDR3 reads TGCGCCAGCAGCCCGGGACTACGAGACTACCCCAGTGAGCAGTTCTTC. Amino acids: CASSPGLRDYPSEQFF.

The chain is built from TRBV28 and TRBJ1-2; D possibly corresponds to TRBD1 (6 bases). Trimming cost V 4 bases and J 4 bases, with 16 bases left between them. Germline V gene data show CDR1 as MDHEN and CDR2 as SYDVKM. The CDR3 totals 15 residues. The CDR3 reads CASSSLDSYLYGYTF. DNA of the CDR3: TGTGCCAGCAGTTCCCTGGACAGCTACCTCTATGGCTACACCTTC.

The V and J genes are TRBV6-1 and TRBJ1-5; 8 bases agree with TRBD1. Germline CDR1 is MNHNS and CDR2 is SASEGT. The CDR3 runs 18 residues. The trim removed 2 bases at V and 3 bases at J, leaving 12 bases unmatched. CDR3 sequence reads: CASSEQGQGIYLNQPQHF. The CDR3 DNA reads TGTGCCAGCAGTGAACAAGGACAGGGAATATATCTCAATCAGCCCCAGCATTTT.

This chain's CDR3 is CASSSMWLAGGDEQYF. DNA for the CDR3: TGTGCCAGCAGTTCCATGTGGCTAGCGGGAGGAGACGAGCAGTACTTC. The gene calls are TRBV28 and TRBJ2-7, with 11 bases fitting TRBD2. This CDR3 is built from 16 residues. Germline CDR1 reads MDHEN; CDR2 reads SYDVKM. V trimming: 4 bases; J trimming: 5 bases; junction bases outside the gene matches: 10. The full variable domain, with the rest looked up from reference TRBV28 and TRBJ2-7, is DVKVTQSSRYLVKRTGEKVFLECVQDMDHENMFWYRQDPGLGLRLIYFSYDVKMKEKGDIPEGYSVSREKKERFSLILESASTNQTSMYLCASSSMWLAGGDEQYFGPGTRLTVT.